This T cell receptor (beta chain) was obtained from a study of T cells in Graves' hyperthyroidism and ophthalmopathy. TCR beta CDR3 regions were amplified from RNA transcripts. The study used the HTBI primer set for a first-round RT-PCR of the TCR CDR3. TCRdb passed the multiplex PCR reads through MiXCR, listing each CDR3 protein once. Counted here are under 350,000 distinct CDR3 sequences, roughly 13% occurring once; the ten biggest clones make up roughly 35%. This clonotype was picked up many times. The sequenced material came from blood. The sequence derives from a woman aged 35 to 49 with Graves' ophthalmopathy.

DNA for the CDR3: TGTGCCAGCAGTTCCCTGACAGGGGCGGGCAATCAGCCCCAGCATTTT. Its protein product is CASSSLTGAGNQPQHF. The chain carries TRBV6-1 and TRBJ1-5; 8 positions match TRBD1. Germline CDR1 is MNHNS and CDR2 is SASEGT. The J segment lost 2 bases and the V segment lost 5 bases, leaving 8 bases of the junction unmatched. The CDR3 contains 16 residues.